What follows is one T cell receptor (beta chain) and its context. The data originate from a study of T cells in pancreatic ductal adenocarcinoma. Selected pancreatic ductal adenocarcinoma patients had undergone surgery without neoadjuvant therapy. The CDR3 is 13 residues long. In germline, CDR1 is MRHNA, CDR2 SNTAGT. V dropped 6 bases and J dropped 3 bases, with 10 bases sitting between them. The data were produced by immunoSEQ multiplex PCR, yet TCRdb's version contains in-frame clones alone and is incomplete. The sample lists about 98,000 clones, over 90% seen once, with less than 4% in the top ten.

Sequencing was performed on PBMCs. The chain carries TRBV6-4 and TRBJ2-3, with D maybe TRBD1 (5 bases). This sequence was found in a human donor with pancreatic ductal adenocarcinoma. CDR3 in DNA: TGTGCCAGCAGGAAAGGGGTAACAGATACGCAGTATTTT. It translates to CASRKGVTDTQYF.